What follows describes a single TCR beta chain. TCRdb reanalysed the 5' RACE reads using MiXCR and keeps one entry per CDR3 protein. This table holds 450,000 or so distinct CDR3 sequences, around 25% found once. There are 14 residues in the CDR3. The germline gives CDR1 KGHSH, CDR2 LQKENI. V lost 1 base and J 2 bases, leaving 8 bases between the germline ends. This record belongs to a study of T-cell memory formation after mild COVID-19. Study summary: For the most part, TCR clusters were specific to one donor.

The clonotype was recovered from an adult woman who had mild COVID-19 (a few samples of this study predate the infection). Cell type and time point are not known. This chain joins TRBV18 and TRBJ2-5, with D maybe TRBD1 (5 bases). Sequenced material: PBMCs or a T cell subset sorted from them (not recorded which). The CDR3 sequence is CASSPRTLQETQYF. CDR3 DNA sequence: TGTGCCAGCTCACCACGGACATTACAAGAGACCCAGTACTTC.